Only one count was recorded for the clone carrying this T cell receptor beta chain. Its matching antigen is unknown. Only in-frame clones appear in the TCRdb table, and some are missing; sequencing was by immunoSEQ multiplex PCR. The table lists about 110,000 clones, approximately 90% of them singletons. This record belongs to a study of T cell responses to AZD1222 COVID-19 vaccine. For the study at large: Doses given second, at about 4 or about 12 weeks, were pooled.

Trimming pared 8 bases from V and 6 bases from J, leaving 14 bases between. Germline CDR1 KGHDR, CDR2 SFDVKD. This CDR3 spans 13 amino acids. Findings and caveats of the study: Baseline seropositives among AZD1222 recipients totaled only 5 to 7.

The TCR comes from an adult in good health. Sequencing used peripheral blood, obtained on day 0 of AZD1222 vaccination. The V gene is TRBV24-1, the J gene TRBJ2-3; either TRBD1 or TRBD2 may fit D (6 bases each). CDR3 DNA: TGTGCCACCACGGGGGCCGGGTCGGATACGCAGTATTTT. Amino acid sequence: CATTGAGSDTQYF.